The T cell receptor beta chain described here comes from a study of human T cells and chemical hapten exposure. Study-level information: On about 2 cm by about 2 cm of upper inner arm skin, sensitization was performed with 2% DPC. The upper back received 0.01% DPC by patch testing, with results read at 6 days. Across samples, TCR yields varied, mostly owing to small differences in pooled library volumes. The study, taken as a whole, reports: Donors' alopecia may make their immune response differ from healthy people's.

TCRdb re-analysed the RACE reads in MiXCR, keeping a single row per CDR3 protein. Of over 65,000 distinct CDR3 sequences listed, 11% are singletons. This clonotype occurred many times. Its antigen is unknown. V trimming: 2 bases; J trimming: 3 bases; junction bases outside the gene matches: 13. CDR3 length: 18 residues. Germline CDR1 is LGHDT and CDR2 is YNNKEL (reference sequence). The time point here: patch test 3, about 24 weeks after DPC sensitization. Treatment: therapeutic diphenylcyclopropenone sensitization with weekly scalp DPC. The chain links TRBV3-1 to TRBJ2-1; 7 bases agree with TRBD2. The input for sequencing was whole blood, taken in connection with sensitization to the hapten diphenylcyclopropenone (DPC). The sequence was obtained from a woman aged 45-60 years with alopecia areata. Some clones in this sample may be carry-over from other donors' samples. The CDR3 loop reads CASSQRSPGRGYYNEQFF. CDR3 DNA sequence: TGTGCCAGCAGCCAAAGGTCCCCCGGGCGGGGGTACTACAATGAGCAGTTCTTC.